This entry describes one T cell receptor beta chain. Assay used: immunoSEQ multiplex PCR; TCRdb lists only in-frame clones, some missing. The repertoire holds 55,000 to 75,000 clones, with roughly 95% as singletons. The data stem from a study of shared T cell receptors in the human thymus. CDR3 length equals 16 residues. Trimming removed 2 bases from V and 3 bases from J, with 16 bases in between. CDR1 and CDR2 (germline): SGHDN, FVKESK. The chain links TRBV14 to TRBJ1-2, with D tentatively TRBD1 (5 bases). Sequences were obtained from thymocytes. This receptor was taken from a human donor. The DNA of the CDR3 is TGTGCCAGCAGCCAACTAATGGGGCAGGGAGACTATGGCTACACCTTC. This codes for CASSQLMGQGDYGYTF.